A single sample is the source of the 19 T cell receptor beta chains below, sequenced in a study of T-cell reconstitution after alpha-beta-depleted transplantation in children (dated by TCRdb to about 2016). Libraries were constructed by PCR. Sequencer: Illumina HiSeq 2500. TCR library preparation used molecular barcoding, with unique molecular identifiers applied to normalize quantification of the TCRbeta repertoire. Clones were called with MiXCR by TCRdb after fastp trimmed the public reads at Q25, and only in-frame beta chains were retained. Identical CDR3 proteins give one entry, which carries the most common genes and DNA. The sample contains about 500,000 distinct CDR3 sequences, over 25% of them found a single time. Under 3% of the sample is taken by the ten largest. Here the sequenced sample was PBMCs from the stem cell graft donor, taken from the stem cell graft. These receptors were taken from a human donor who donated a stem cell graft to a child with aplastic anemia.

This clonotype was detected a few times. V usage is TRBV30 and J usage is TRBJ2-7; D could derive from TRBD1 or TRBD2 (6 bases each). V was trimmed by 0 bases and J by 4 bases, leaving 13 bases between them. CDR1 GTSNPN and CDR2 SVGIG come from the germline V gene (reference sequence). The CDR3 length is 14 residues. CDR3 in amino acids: CAWSVWGAKYEQYF. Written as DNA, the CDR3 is TGTGCCTGGAGTGTATGGGGGGCGAAGTACGAGCAGTACTTC.

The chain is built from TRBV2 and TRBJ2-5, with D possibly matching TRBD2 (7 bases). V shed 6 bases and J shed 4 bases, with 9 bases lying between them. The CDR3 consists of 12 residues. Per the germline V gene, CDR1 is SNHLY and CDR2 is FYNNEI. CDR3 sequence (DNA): TGTGCCAGCAGGGCGGGGGCAGAGACCCAGTACTTC. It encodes CASRAGAETQYF.

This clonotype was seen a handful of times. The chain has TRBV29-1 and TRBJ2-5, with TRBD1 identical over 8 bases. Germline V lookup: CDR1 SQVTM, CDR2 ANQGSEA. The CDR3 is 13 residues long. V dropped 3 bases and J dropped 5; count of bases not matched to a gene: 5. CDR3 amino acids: CSVDRGQGETQYF. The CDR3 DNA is TGCAGCGTTGACAGGGGGCAGGGGGAGACCCAGTACTTC. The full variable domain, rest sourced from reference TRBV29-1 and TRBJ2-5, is SAVISQKPSRDICQRGTSLTIQCQVDSQVTMMFWYRQQPGQSLTLIATANQGSEATYESGFVIDKFPISRPNLTFSTLTVSNMSPEDSSIYLCSVDRGQGETQYFGPGTRLLVL.

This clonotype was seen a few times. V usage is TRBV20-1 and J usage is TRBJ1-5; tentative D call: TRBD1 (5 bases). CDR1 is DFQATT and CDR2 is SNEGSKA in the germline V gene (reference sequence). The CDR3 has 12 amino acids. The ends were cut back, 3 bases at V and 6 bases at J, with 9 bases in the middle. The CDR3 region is CSASAGGQPQHF. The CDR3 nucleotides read TGCAGTGCTAGTGCCGGGGGTCAGCCCCAGCATTTT.

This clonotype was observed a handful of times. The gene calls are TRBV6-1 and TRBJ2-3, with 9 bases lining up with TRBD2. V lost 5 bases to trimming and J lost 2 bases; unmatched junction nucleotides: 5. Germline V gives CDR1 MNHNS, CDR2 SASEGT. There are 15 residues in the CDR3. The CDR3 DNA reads TGTGCCAGCAGTCAGACTAGCGGCTACACAGATACGCAGTATTTT. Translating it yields CASSQTSGYTDTQYF.

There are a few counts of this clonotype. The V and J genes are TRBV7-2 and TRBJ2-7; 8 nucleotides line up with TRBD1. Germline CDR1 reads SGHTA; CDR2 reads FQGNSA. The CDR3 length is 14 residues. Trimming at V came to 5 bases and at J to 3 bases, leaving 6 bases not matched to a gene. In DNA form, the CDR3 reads TGTGCCAGCAGCCAGGACAGGGCTTACTACGAGCAGTACTTC. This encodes CASSQDRAYYEQYF.

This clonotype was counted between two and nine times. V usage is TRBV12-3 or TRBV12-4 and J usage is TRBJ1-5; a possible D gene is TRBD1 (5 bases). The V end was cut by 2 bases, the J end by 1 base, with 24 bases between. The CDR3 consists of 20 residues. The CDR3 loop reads CASSLHLVGAGSLSNQPQHF. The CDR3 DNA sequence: TGTGCCAGCAGTTTACATCTTGTCGGGGCAGGGAGTTTAAGCAATCAGCCCCAGCATTTT.

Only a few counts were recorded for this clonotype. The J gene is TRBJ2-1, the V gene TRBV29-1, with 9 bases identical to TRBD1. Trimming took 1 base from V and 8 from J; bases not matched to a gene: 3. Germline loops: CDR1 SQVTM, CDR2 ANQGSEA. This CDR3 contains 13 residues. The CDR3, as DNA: TGCAGCGTTGAAGTGGGACAGGGACATGAGCAGTTCTTC. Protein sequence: CSVEVGQGHEQFF.

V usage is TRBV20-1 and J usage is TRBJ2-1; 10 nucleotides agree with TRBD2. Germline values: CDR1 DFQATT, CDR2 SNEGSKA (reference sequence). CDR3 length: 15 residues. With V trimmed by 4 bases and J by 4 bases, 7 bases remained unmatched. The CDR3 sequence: CSATQREGRYNEQFF. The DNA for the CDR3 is TGCAGTGCTACCCAGCGGGAGGGCCGATACAATGAGCAGTTCTTC.

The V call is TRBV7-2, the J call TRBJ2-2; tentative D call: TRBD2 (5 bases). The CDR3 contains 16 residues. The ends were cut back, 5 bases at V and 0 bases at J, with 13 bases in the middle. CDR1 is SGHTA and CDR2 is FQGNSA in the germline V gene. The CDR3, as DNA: TGTGCCAGCAGCCCAGAGGGCGGAGCGAACACCGGGGAGCTGTTTTTT. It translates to CASSPEGGANTGELFF. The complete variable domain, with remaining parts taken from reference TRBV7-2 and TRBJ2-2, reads GAGVSQSPSNKVTEKGKDVELRCDPISGHTALYWYRQSLGQGLEFLIYFQGNSAPDKSGLPSDRFSAERTGGSVSTLTIQRTQQEDSAVYLCASSPEGGANTGELFFGEGSRLTVL.

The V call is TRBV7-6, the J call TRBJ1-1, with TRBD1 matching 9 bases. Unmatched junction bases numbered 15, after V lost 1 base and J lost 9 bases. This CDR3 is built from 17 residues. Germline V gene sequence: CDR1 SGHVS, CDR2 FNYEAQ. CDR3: CASSLGGGDRAIMKAFF. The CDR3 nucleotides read TGTGCCAGCAGCTTAGGAGGTGGGGACAGGGCTATAATGAAAGCTTTCTTT.

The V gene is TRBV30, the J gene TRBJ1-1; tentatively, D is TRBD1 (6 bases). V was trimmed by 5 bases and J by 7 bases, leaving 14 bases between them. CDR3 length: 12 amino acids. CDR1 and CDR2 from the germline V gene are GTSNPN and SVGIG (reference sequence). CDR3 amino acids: CAWEQGSIEAFF. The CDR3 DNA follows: TGTGCCTGGGAACAGGGAAGCATTGAAGCTTTCTTT.

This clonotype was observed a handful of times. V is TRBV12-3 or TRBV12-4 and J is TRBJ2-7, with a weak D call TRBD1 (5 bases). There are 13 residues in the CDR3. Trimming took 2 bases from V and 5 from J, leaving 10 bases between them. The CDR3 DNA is TGTGCCAGCAGTTTACAGGGCTTGAACGAGCAGTACGTC. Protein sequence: CASSLQGLNEQYV.

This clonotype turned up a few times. The CDR3 nucleotides read TGTGCCAGCAGTCTTCGCGAGGGGAACTATGGCTACACCTTC. Residues: CASSLREGNYGYTF. The chain uses TRBV6-6 and TRBJ1-2, with D possibly being TRBD1 (5 bases). The CDR3 extends over 14 amino acids. The germline V and J ends were trimmed by 5 bases and 2 bases, with 12 bases remaining between them. The V gene's germline CDR1 is MNHNY and CDR2 SVGAGI (reference sequence).

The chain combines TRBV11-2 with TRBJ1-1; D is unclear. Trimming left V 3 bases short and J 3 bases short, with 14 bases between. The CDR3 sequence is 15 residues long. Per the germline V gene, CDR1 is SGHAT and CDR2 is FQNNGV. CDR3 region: CASSFRATSYTEAFF. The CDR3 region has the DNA TGTGCCAGCAGCTTTCGAGCCACAAGTTACACTGAAGCTTTCTTT. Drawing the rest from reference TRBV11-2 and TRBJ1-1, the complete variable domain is EAGVAQSPRYKIIEKRQSVAFWCNPISGHATLYWYQQILGQGPKLLIQFQNNGVVDDSQLPKDRFSAERLKGVDSTLKIQPAKLEDSAVYLCASSFRATSYTEAFFGQGTRLTVV.

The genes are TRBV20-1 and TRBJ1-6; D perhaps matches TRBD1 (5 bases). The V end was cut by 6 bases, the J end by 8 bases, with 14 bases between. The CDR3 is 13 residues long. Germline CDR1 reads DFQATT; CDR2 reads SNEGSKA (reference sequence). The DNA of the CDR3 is TGCAGTGCAGGGGACGGATCGGATTCACCCCTCCACTTT. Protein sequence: CSAGDGSDSPLHF.

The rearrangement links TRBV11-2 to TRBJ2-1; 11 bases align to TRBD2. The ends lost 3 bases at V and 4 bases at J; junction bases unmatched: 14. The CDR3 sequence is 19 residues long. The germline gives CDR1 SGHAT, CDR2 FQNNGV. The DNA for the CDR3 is TGTGCCAGCAGCTTGGGCAGACGGACGACTAGCGGGATGTACAATGAGCAGTTCTTC. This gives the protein CASSLGRRTTSGMYNEQFF.

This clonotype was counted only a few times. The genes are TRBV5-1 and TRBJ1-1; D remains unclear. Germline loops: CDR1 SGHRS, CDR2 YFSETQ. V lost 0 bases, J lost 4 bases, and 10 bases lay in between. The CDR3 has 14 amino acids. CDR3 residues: CASSLVWERTEAFF. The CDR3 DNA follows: TGCGCCAGCAGCTTGGTTTGGGAACGCACTGAAGCTTTCTTT.

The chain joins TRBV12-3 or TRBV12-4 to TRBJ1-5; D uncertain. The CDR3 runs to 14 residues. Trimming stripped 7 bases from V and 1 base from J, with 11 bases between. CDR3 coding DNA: TGTGCCAGCAACGGGGATTTAAGCAATCAGCCCCAGCATTTT. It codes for CASNGDLSNQPQHF.